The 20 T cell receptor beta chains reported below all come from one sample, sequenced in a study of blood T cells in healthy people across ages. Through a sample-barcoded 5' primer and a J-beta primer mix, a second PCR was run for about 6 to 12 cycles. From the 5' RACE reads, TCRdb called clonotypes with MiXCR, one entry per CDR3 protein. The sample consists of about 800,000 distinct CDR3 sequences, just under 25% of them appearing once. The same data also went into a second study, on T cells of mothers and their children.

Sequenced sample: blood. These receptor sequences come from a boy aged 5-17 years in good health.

CDR3 coding DNA: TGTGCCAGCAGTTTAGGTAACAGGGGGCTCTGGGAGACCCAGTACTTC. Protein sequence: CASSLGNRGLWETQYF. The rearrangement joins TRBV28 to TRBJ2-5, with 9 bases lining up with TRBD1. J lost 5 bases, V lost 2 bases, and 9 bases had no gene match. The CDR3 has 16 amino acids. CDR1 MDHEN and CDR2 SYDVKM come from the germline V gene.

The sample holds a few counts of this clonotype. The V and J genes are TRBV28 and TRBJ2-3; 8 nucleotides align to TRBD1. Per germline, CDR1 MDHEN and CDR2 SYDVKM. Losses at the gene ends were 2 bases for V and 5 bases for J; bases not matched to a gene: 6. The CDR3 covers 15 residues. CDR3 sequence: CASSLGRGRGDTQYF. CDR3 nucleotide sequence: TGTGCCAGCAGTTTAGGCAGGGGGCGAGGAGATACGCAGTATTTT.

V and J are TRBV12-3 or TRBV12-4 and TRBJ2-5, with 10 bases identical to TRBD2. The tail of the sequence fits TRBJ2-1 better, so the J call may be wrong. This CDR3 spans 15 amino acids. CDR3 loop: CASSLPFSGGNEQFF. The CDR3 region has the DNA TGTGCCAGCAGTTTACCCTTTAGCGGGGGGAATGAGCAGTTCTTC.

The CDR3 DNA reads as TGTGCCAGCACCCGGGTGCGGGTGGGCACCGGGGAGCTGTTTTTT. This gives the protein CASTRVRVGTGELFF. This chain uses TRBV12-3 or TRBV12-4 with TRBJ2-2, with D maybe TRBD2 (5 bases). The length of the CDR3 is 15 residues. Trimming removed 7 bases at V and 4 bases at J, with 16 bases between.

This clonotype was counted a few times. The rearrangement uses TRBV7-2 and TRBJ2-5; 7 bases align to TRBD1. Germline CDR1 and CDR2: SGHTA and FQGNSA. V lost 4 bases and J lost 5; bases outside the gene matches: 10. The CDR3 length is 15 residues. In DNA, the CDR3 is TGTGCCAGCAGCTCGGGACAGACAAGGGGGGAGACCCAGTACTTC. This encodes CASSSGQTRGETQYF.

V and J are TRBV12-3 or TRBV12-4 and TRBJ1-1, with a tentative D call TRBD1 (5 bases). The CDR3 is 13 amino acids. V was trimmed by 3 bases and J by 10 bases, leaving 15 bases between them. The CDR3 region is CASSFGEGVSAFF. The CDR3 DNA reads TGTGCCAGCAGTTTTGGGGAAGGGGTATCAGCTTTCTTT.

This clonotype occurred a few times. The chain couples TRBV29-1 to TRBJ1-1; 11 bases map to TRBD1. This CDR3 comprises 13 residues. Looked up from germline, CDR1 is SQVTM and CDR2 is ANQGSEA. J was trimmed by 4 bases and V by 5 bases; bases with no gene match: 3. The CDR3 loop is CSVPGTGGTEAFF. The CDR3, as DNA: TGCAGCGTTCCAGGGACAGGGGGCACTGAAGCTTTCTTT. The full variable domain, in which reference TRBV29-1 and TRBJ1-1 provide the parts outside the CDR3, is SAVISQKPSRDICQRGTSLTIQCQVDSQVTMMFWYRQQPGQSLTLIATANQGSEATYESGFVIDKFPISRPNLTFSTLTVSNMSPEDSSIYLCSVPGTGGTEAFFGQGTRLTVV.

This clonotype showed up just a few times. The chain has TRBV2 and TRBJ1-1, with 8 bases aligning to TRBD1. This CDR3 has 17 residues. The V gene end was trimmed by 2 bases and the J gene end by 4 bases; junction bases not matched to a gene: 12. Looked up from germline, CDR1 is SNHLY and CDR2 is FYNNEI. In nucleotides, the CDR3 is TGTGCCAGCAGTGAAACGGCGGACAGGGTGAGTGGCACTGAAGCTTTCTTT. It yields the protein CASSETADRVSGTEAFF.

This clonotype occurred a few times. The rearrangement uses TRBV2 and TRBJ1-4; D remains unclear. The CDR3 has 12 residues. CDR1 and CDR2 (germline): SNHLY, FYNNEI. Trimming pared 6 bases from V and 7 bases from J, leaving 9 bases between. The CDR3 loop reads CASRAVSEKLFF. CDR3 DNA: TGTGCCAGCAGGGCAGTATCTGAAAAACTGTTTTTT.

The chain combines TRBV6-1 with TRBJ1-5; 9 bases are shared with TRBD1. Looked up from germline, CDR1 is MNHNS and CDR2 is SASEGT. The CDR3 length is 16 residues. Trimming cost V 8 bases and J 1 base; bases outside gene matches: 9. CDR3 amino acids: CASGLDRGASNQPQHF. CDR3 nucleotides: TGTGCCAGCGGCCTGGACAGGGGAGCCAGCAATCAGCCCCAGCATTTT.

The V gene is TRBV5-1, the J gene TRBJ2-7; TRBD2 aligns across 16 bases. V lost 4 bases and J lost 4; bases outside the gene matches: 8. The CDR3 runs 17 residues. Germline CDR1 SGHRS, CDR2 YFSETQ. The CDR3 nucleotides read TGCGCCAGCAGCCCGCCGGGACTAGCGGGAGGGCCGTACGAGCAGTACTTC. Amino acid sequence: CASSPPGLAGGPYEQYF.

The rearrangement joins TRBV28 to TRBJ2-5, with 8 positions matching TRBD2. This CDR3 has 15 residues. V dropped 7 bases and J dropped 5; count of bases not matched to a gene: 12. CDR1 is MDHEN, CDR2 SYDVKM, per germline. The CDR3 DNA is TGTGCCAGCAACTCCCCACGGGGGGGACATGAGACCCAGTACTTC. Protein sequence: CASNSPRGGHETQYF.

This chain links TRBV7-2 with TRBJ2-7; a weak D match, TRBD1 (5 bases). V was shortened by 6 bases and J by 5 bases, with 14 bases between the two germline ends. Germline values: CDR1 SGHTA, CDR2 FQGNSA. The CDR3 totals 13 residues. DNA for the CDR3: TGTGCCAGCAGGCTAGAGGCAGGGAACGAGCAGTACTTC. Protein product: CASRLEAGNEQYF.

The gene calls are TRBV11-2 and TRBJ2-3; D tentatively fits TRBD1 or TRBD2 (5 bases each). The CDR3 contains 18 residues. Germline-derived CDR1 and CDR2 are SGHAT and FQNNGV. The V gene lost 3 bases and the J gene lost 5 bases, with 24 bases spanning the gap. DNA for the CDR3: TGTGCCAGCAGCTTGGGGGAGAGCTGGTTTGGGGCCGTAGATACGCAGTATTTT. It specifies CASSLGESWFGAVDTQYF.

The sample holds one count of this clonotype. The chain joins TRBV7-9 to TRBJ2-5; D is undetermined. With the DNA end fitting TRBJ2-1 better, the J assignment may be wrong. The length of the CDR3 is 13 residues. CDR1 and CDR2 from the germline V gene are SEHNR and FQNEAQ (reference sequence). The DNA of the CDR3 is TGTGCCAGCAGTTACGGTCCATCAAGTCCGCAGTTCTTC. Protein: CASSYGPSSPQFF.

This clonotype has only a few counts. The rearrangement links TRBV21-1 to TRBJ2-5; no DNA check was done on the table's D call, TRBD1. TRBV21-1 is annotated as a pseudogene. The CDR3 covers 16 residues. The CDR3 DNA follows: TGTGCCAACAGCCGCCGGGACAGCCAAAGCCAAGAGACCCAGTACTTC. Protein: CANSRRDSQSQETQYF.

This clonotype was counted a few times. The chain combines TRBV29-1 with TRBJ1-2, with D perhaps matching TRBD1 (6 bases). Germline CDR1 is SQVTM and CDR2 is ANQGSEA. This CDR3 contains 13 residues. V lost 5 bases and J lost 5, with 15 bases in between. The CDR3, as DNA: TGCAGCGTTATCGGCCAGGGGAGTTATGGCTACACCTTC. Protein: CSVIGQGSYGYTF.

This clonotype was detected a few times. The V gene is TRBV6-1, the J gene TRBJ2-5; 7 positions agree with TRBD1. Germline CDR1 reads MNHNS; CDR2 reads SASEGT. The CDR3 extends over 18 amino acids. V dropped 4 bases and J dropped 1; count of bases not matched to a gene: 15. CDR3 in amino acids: CASSARTTGEFIQETQYF. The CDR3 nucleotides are TGTGCCAGCAGTGCACGGACCACAGGGGAATTCATCCAAGAGACCCAGTACTTC.

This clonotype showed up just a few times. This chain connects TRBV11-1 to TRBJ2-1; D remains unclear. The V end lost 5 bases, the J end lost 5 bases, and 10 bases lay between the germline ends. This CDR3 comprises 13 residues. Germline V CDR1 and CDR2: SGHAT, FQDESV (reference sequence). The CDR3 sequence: CASSPIFNNEQFF. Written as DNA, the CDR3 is TGTGCCAGCAGCCCTATCTTCAACAATGAGCAGTTCTTC.

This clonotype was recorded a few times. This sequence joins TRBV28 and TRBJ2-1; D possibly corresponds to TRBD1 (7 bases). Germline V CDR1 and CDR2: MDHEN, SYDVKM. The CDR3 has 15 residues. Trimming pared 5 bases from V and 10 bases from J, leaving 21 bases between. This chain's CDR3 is CASSRRTGGTAEQFF. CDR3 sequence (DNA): TGTGCCAGCAGTCGTAGGACAGGAGGGACTGCCGAGCAGTTCTTC.